Shown below are 13 T cell receptor beta chains from a single sample sequenced in a study of T cell repertoires in aging, cancer and after chemotherapy. The template was genomic DNA from peripheral blood, not RNA. Rearranged V-D-J TRB sequences were amplified with a mixed TRB-A/B primer pool. TCRdb re-derived calls from the multiplex PCR reads in MiXCR, one entry per CDR3 protein. The sample lists 9,000 to 13,000 distinct CDR3 sequences, 30% to 35% occurring once. Sequencing used blood. The receptors originated from a human donor in good health. The donor label of this sample is uncertain.

This clonotype was recorded a few times. The chain is built from TRBV10-3 and TRBJ1-1, with D possibly TRBD1 on 6 matching bases. CDR1 and CDR2 (germline): ENHRY, SYGVKD. V was shortened by 8 bases and J by 2 bases, with 12 bases between the two germline ends. The CDR3 has 13 residues. CDR3 protein: CAIGGAGNTEAFF. CDR3 DNA: TGTGCCATCGGGGGGGCGGGAAACACTGAAGCTTTCTTT.

In this sample, this clonotype is medium-sized. The V call is TRBV6-2 or TRBV6-3, the J call TRBJ1-2, with D hard to call. Germline values: CDR1 MNHEY, CDR2 SVGEGT. Trimming removed 2 bases from V and 4 bases from J, with 17 bases in between. The CDR3 sequence is 16 residues long. The CDR3 nucleotides are TGTGCCAGCAGTTACACTTACCTTGAACTTCTCTATGGCTACACCTTC. The encoded protein is CASSYTYLELLYGYTF.

There are a few counts of this clonotype. The chain couples TRBV12-3 or TRBV12-4 to TRBJ1-5; D gene ambiguous. The CDR3 has 15 amino acids. V shed 7 bases and J shed 1 base, with 14 bases lying between them. CDR3 sequence: CASMPLGKSNQPQHF. The CDR3 bases are TGTGCCAGCATGCCGCTCGGGAAAAGCAATCAGCCCCAGCATTTT.

By proportion, this clonotype is medium-sized. The V call is TRBV18, the J call TRBJ2-3; D is ambiguous. The CDR3 is 13 residues long. Germline CDR1 and CDR2: KGHSH and LQKENI. Trimming took 4 bases from V and 2 from J, leaving 7 bases between them. The chain's CDR3 is CASSRQNTDTQYF. CDR3 sequence (DNA): TGTGCCAGCTCACGTCAAAACACAGATACGCAGTATTTT.

V usage is TRBV19 and J usage is TRBJ1-1; a weak D match, TRBD1 (6 bases). This CDR3 contains 15 residues. Germline-derived CDR1 and CDR2 are LNHDA and SQIVND (reference sequence). Trimming left V 0 bases short and J 2 bases short, with 10 bases between. The CDR3: CASSIEGTLNTEAFF. The CDR3 region has the DNA TGTGCCAGTAGTATAGAGGGGACACTTAACACTGAAGCTTTCTTT.

This clonotype was found a few times. The chain combines TRBV6-2 or TRBV6-3 with TRBJ2-1, with TRBD1 matching 7 bases. Per the germline V gene, CDR1 is MNHEY and CDR2 is SVGEGT. This CDR3 spans 14 amino acids. J gave up 5 bases and V 11 bases, and 12 bases lay outside the gene matches. In DNA, the CDR3 is TGTGCCTCGACCCGGGACAGTGGGCACAATGAGCAGTTCTTC. Translation: CASTRDSGHNEQFF.

The chain employs TRBV19 and TRBJ1-2; D is possibly TRBD1 (5 bases). The germline V gene encodes CDR1 LNHDA and CDR2 SQIVND (reference sequence). The V end lost 1 base, the J end lost 4 bases, and 13 bases lay between the germline ends. The CDR3 loop spans 15 amino acids. CDR3 bases: TGTGCCAGTAGTATAGCCGGACAAGGGATCTATGGCTACACCTTC. This gives the protein CASSIAGQGIYGYTF.

The chain joins TRBV7-9 to TRBJ2-7; weak D call: TRBD1 (6 bases). The length of the CDR3 is 17 residues. V dropped 1 base and J dropped 9 bases, with 25 bases sitting between them. The germline V gene encodes CDR1 SEHNR and CDR2 FQNEAQ (reference sequence). CDR3 amino acids: CASSLVLADSFLRGQYF. The CDR3 region has the DNA TGTGCCAGCAGCTTAGTGCTTGCGGACAGCTTTCTACGAGGGCAGTACTTC.

This clonotype turned up a few times. The chain recombines TRBV27 with TRBJ2-7; 7 bases align to TRBD1. There are 14 residues in the CDR3. CDR1 and CDR2 (germline): MNHEY, SMNVEV (reference sequence). The V segment lost 2 bases and the J segment 12 bases; nucleotides outside the gene matches: 13. As DNA, the CDR3 is TGTGCCAGCAGTTTACTAGGACAGGTAGGAGGCTTGTACTTC. It encodes CASSLLGQVGGLYF.

V usage is TRBV19 and J usage is TRBJ2-1; 7 bases are shared with TRBD2. Germline CDR1 LNHDA, CDR2 SQIVND (reference sequence). The CDR3 consists of 15 residues. V was pared by 5 bases and J by 4 bases, with 8 bases of the junction left unmatched. CDR3 nucleotide sequence: TGTGCCAGTAGTGGGAGGGCCAGTCTTTACAATGAGCAGTTCTTC. It encodes CASSGRASLYNEQFF.

This clonotype has a handful of counts. CDR3 sequence (DNA): TGCGCCAGCAGCCGAGGGACAGGGGGCTCATATGGCTACACCTTC. It encodes CASSRGTGGSYGYTF. The chain recombines TRBV5-1 with TRBJ1-2; the match to TRBD1 covers 12 bases. CDR1 SGHRS and CDR2 YFSETQ come from the germline V gene. Unmatched junction bases numbered 6, after V lost 4 bases and J lost 5 bases. CDR3 size: 15 residues.

The chain joins TRBV20-1 to TRBJ2-7; 7 bases match TRBD2. The CDR3 totals 14 residues. Trimming at V came to 4 bases and at J to 1 base, leaving 7 bases not matched to a gene. Germline CDR1 DFQATT, CDR2 SNEGSKA (reference sequence). DNA for the CDR3: TGCAGTGCTACAACCGGCGGGAGTTCCTACGAGCAGTACTTC. It encodes CSATTGGSSYEQYF.

V usage is TRBV7-6 and J usage is TRBJ2-1; D might be TRBD2 (7 bases). The CDR3 contains 17 residues. Trimming took off 2 bases at V and 4 bases at J, with 18 bases between the two ends. Per the germline V gene, CDR1 is SGHVS and CDR2 is FNYEAQ. The CDR3 bases are TGTGCCAGCAGCTTAAGACTAACGGGGGGCTTATACAATGAGCAGTTCTTC. It specifies CASSLRLTGGLYNEQFF.